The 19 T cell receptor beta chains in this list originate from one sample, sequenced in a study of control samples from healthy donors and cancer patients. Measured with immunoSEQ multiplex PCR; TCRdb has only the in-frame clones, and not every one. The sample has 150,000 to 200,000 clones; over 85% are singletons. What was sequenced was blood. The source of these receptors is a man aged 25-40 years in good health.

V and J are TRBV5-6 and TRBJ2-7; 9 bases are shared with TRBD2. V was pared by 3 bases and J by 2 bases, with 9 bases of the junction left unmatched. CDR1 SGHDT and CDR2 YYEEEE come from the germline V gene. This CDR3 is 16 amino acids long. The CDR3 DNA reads TGTGCCAGCAGCTACGATCGACTAGCGGCCACCTACGAGCAGTACTTC. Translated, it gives CASSYDRLAATYEQYF.

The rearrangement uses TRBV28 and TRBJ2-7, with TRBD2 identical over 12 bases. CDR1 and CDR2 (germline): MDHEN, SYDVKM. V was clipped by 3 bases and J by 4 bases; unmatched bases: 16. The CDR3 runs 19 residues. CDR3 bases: TGTGCCAGCAGTTTCTCAACATCCCCTCCGACTAGCGGGAGATACGAGCAGTACTTC. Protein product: CASSFSTSPPTSGRYEQYF.

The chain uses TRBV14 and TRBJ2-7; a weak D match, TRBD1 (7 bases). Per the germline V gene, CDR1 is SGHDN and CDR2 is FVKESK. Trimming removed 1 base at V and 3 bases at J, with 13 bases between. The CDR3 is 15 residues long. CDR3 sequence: CASSQVAGQNYEQYF. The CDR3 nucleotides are TGTGCCAGCAGCCAAGTGGCGGGACAGAACTACGAGCAGTACTTC. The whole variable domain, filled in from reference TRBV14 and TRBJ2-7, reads EAGVTQFPSHSVIEKGQTVTLRCDPISGHDNLYWYRRVMGKEIKFLLHFVKESKQDESGMPNNRFLAERTGGTYSTLKVQPAELEDSGVYFCASSQVAGQNYEQYFGPGTRLTVT.

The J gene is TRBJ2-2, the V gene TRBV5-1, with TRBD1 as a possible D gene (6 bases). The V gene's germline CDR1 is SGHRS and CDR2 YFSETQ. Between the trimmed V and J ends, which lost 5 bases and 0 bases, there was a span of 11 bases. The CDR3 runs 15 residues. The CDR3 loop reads CASRQGQPNTGELFF. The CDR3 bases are TGCGCCAGCAGGCAAGGACAGCCGAACACCGGGGAGCTGTTTTTT.

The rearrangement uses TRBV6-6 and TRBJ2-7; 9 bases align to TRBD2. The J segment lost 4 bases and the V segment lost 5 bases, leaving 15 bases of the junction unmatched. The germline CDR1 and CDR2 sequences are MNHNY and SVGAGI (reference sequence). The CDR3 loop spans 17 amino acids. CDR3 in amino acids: CASSPWGSGSVYYEQYF. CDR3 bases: TGTGCCAGCAGTCCCTGGGGTAGCGGGAGCGTATATTACGAGCAGTACTTC.

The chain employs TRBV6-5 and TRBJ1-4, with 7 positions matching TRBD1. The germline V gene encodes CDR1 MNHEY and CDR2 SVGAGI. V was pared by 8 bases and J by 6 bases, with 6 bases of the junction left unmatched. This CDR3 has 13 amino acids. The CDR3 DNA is TGTGCCAGCCGACAGGGAAGTTATGAAAAACTGTTTTTT. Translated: CASRQGSYEKLFF.

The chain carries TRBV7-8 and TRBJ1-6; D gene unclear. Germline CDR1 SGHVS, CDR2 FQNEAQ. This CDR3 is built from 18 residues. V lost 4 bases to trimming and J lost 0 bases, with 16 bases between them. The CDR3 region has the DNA TGTGCCAGCAGCTCCCAGGACCTTTTCAGCTCCTATAATTCACCCCTCCACTTT. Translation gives CASSSQDLFSSYNSPLHF.

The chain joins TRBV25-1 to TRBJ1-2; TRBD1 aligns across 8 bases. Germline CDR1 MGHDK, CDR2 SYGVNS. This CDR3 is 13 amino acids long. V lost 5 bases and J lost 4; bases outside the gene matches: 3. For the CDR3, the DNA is TGTGCCAGCAGTTCCGACAGGGGCTATGGCTACACCTTC. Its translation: CASSSDRGYGYTF.

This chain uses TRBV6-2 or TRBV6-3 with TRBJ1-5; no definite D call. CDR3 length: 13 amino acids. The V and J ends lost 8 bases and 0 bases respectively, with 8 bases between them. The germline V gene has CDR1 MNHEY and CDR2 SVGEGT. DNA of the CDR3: TGTGCCAGCGGCCGGGATAGCAATCAGCCCCAGCATTTT. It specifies CASGRDSNQPQHF.

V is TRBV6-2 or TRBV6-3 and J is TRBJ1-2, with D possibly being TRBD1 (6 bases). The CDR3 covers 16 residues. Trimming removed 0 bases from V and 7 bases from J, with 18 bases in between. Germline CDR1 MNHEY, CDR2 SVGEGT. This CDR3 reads CASSYSRYAGAGGYTF. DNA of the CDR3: TGTGCCAGCAGTTACTCGAGATATGCGGGGGCTGGTGGCTACACCTTC.

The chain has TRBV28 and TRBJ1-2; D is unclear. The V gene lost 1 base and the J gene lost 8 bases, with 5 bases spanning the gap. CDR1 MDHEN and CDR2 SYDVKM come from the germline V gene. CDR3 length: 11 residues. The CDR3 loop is CASSLLGGYTF. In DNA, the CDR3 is TGTGCCAGCAGTTTATTAGGGGGCTACACCTTC.

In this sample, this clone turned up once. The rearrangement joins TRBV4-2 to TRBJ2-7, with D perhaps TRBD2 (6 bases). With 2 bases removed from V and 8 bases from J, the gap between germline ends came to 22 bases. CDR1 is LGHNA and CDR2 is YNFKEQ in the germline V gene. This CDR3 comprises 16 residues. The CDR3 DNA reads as TGTGCCAGCAGCCAAACCAACGGGGCCAGCCGCGGGAAGCAGTACTTC. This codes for CASSQTNGASRGKQYF.

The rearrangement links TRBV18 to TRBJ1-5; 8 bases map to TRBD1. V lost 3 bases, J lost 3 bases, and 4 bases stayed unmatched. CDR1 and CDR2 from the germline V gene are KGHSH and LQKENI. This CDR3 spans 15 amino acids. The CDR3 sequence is CASSPTGDVNQPQHF. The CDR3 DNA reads TGTGCCAGCTCACCGACAGGGGACGTCAATCAGCCCCAGCATTTT. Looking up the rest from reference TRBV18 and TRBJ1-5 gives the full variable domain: NAGVMQNPRHLVRRRGQEARLRCSPMKGHSHVYWYRQLPEEGLKFMVYLQKENIIDESGMPKERFSAEFPKEGPSILRIQQVVRGDSAAYFCASSPTGDVNQPQHFGDGTRLSIL.

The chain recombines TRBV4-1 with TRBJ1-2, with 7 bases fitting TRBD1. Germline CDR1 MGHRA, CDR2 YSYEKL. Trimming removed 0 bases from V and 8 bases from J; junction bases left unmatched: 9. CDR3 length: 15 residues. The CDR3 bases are TGCGCCAGCAGCCAAGAAGGGGGCAGTTACGTAGGCTACACCTTC. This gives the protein CASSQEGGSYVGYTF.

The CDR3 bases are TGTGCCAGCAGCGCTTTGCATTTTTCGGGACTAGCGATCTACAATGAGCAGTTCTTC. Residues: CASSALHFSGLAIYNEQFF. The chain carries TRBV12-1 and TRBJ2-1; the tabulated D call, TRBD2, remains unverified against the DNA. TRBV12-1 is given as a pseudogene. The CDR3 is 19 amino acids.

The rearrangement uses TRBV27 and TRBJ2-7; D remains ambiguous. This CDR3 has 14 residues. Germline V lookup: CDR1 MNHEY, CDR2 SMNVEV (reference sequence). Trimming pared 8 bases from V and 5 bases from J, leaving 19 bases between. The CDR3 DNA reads TGTGCCAGCGCCAATCGGGCCTCTAGTGACGAGCAGTACTTC. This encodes CASANRASSDEQYF.

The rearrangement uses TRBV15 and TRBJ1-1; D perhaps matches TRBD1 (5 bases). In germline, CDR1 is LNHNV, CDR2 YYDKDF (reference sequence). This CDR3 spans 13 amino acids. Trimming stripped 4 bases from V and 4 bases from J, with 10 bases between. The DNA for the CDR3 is TGTGCCACCAGCAAACCCGGGACCACTGAAGCTTTCTTT. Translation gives CATSKPGTTEAFF.

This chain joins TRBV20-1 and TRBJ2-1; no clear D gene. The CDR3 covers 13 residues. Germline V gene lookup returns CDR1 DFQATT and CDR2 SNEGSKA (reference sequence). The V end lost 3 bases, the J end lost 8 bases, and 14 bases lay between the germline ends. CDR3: CSASVVAGDEQFF. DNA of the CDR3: TGCAGTGCTAGTGTCGTAGCTGGGGATGAGCAGTTCTTC.

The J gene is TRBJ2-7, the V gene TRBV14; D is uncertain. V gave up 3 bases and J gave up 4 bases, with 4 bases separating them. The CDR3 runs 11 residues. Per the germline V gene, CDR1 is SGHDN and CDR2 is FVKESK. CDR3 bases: TGTGCCAGCAGCCAGGCTTACGAGCAGTACTTC. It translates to CASSQAYEQYF.